Below, 6 T cell receptor beta chains from the same sample are listed, as sequenced in a study of PD-1 blockade in classical Hodgkin lymphoma. The time point denotes: cycle 4 day 1 (C4D1), after 6 weeks of nivolumab. Brentuximab vedotin exposure varied among the patients, all of whom had relapsed after autologous stem cell transplantation. Libraries were prepared by immunoSEQ multiplex PCR; TCRdb keeps only in-frame clonotypes and omits some of them. The data hold around 50,000 clones, with about 75% observed a single time. The specimen was peripheral blood mononuclear cells (PBMCs), collected before the fourth cycle of nivolumab. The receptors here all came from a human donor with classical Hodgkin lymphoma.

The CDR3 loop reads CASSLGTSGRADIQYF. For the CDR3, the DNA is TGTGCCAGCAGCTTAGGGACTAGCGGGAGGGCCGACATTCAGTACTTC. The genes are TRBV7-9 and TRBJ2-4, with 15 nucleotides matching TRBD2. The germline V gene has CDR1 SEHNR and CDR2 FQNEAQ (reference sequence). The ends lost 1 base at V and 8 bases at J; junction bases unmatched: 3. The CDR3 covers 16 residues.

V gene TRBV2 combines with J gene TRBJ1-5; TRBD1 might be the D (5 bases). Germline values: CDR1 SNHLY, CDR2 FYNNEI. This CDR3 has 15 amino acids. The V and J ends lost 5 bases and 2 bases respectively, with 13 bases between them. CDR3 protein: CASSQDSGGNQPQHF. CDR3 coding DNA: TGTGCCAGCAGTCAAGACAGCGGGGGCAATCAGCCCCAGCATTTT.

The chain carries TRBV4-1 and TRBJ1-4; 7 nucleotides line up with TRBD1. Per the germline V gene, CDR1 is MGHRA and CDR2 is YSYEKL. The CDR3 extends over 18 amino acids. J lost 9 bases, V lost 0 bases, and 16 bases had no gene match. The CDR3 here is CASSQENLGRGRGKKLFF. The CDR3 nucleotides are TGCGCCAGCAGCCAAGAGAATTTGGGGAGGGGGCGAGGCAAAAAACTGTTTTTT.

This chain joins TRBV7-8 and TRBJ2-3; no clear D gene. The V gene's germline CDR1 is SGHVS and CDR2 FQNEAQ. V lost 4 bases and J lost 2, with 7 bases in between. The CDR3 runs to 13 residues. CDR3 amino acids: CASSSESTDTQYF. The DNA for the CDR3 is TGTGCCAGCAGCTCCGAGTCCACAGATACGCAGTATTTT. The complete variable domain, with remaining parts taken from reference TRBV7-8 and TRBJ2-3, reads GAGVSQSPRYKVAKRGQDVALRCDPISGHVSLFWYQQALGQGPEFLTYFQNEAQLDKSGLPSDRFFAERPEGSVSTLKIQRTQQEDSAVYLCASSSESTDTQYFGPGTRLTVL.

This sequence joins TRBV9 and TRBJ2-3, with 7 positions matching TRBD2. The CDR3 covers 15 residues. CDR1 SGDLS and CDR2 YYNGEE come from the germline V gene. V lost 0 bases, J lost 4 bases, and 5 bases stayed unmatched. The CDR3 DNA follows: TGTGCCAGCAGCGTAGGCGGGAGAGGCGCAGATACGCAGTATTTT. Amino acids: CASSVGGRGADTQYF.

The chain couples TRBV6-1 to TRBJ2-5; 12 bases line up with TRBD1. This CDR3 comprises 20 residues. Germline V gene lookup returns CDR1 MNHNS and CDR2 SASEGT. Trimming at V came to 1 base and at J to 4 bases, leaving 16 bases not matched to a gene. The CDR3 loop is CASSEVDRDRGRGFVETQYF. In DNA, the CDR3 is TGTGCCAGCAGTGAAGTGGACCGGGACAGGGGGCGCGGATTTGTAGAGACCCAGTACTTC.